These 24 T cell receptor beta chains originate from one sample sequenced in a study of T cell repertoires in cytomegalovirus infection. Their cognate antigens are unknown. TCRdb re-derived calls from the reads in MiXCR, one entry per CDR3 protein. This table has about 920,000 distinct CDR3 sequences, around 32% appearing once. This specimen was cultured CD8+ T cells from PBMCs, taken from culture after CMV antigen stimulation. The receptors were gathered from a human donor in good health (CMV status not recorded). Some clones in this sample may be carry-over from other donors' samples.

This clonotype has just a few counts. The chain carries TRBV7-6 and TRBJ1-2, with 9 bases fitting TRBD1. From germline, CDR1 is SGHVS and CDR2 FNYEAQ. This CDR3 contains 15 residues. V lost 8 bases to trimming and J lost 3 bases; unmatched junction nucleotides: 10. In DNA form, the CDR3 reads TGTGCCAGCGGGCTGAGGGACAGGGACGACTATGGCTACACCTTC. It translates to CASGLRDRDDYGYTF.

This clonotype was observed a few times. The V call is TRBV5-1, the J call TRBJ2-7, with 7 bases matching TRBD2. The V gene's germline CDR1 is SGHRS and CDR2 YFSETQ. CDR3 length: 13 residues. J was trimmed by 7 bases and V by 5 bases; bases with no gene match: 9. The CDR3 bases are TGCGCCAGCAGGGGGGGGAGTCCTGGAGAGCAGTACTTC. It translates to CASRGGSPGEQYF. The full variable domain, completed using reference TRBV5-1 and TRBJ2-7, is KAGVTQTPRYLIKTRGQQVTLSCSPISGHRSVSWYQQTPGQGLQFLFEYFSETQRNKGNFPGRFSGRQFSNSRSEMNVSTLELGDSALYLCASRGGSPGEQYFGPGTRLTVT.

The chain carries TRBV7-6 and TRBJ2-1, with TRBD2 matching 15 bases. V gave up 5 bases and J gave up 7 bases; unmatched junction bases: 12. CDR3 length equals 18 residues. Germline V CDR1 and CDR2: SGHVS, FNYEAQ. The CDR3 reads CASSLGLAGGPQRNEQFF. CDR3 coding DNA: TGTGCCAGCAGCCTGGGACTAGCGGGGGGCCCTCAACGAAATGAGCAGTTCTTC.

This clonotype was recorded a few times. The chain combines TRBV27 with TRBJ2-1; maybe TRBD1 (6 bases). The germline V gene encodes CDR1 MNHEY and CDR2 SMNVEV (reference sequence). This CDR3 is 14 amino acids long. V was cut by 4 bases and J by 7 bases, with 14 bases left in between. The CDR3 DNA reads as TGTGCCAGCAGTTATCCAGGGGTTTCAAATGAGCAGTTCTTC. This gives the protein CASSYPGVSNEQFF.

The V and J genes are TRBV12-3 or TRBV12-4 and TRBJ1-1; TRBD1 is a possible D gene (5 bases). The CDR3 extends over 16 amino acids. Trimming took off 5 bases at V and 5 bases at J, with 21 bases between the two ends. CDR3 sequence: CASSLPTWGEVTEAFF. Written as DNA, the CDR3 is TGTGCCAGCAGTCTCCCGACATGGGGCGAAGTAACTGAAGCTTTCTTT.

This clonotype occurred a few times. V usage is TRBV4-2 and J usage is TRBJ2-2; TRBD2 matches 12 bases. CDR1 and CDR2 from the germline V gene are LGHNA and YNFKEQ. This CDR3 has 18 amino acids. V lost 0 bases and J lost 7; bases outside the gene matches: 9. The DNA of the CDR3 is TGTGCCAGCAGCCAAGACCCCCTAGCGGGGGGGCCTAGCGGGGAGCTGTTTTTT. It is translated as CASSQDPLAGGPSGELFF.

V is TRBV12-3 or TRBV12-4 and J is TRBJ2-7, with 9 bases lining up with TRBD1. Trimming at V came to 3 bases and at J to 5 bases, leaving 2 bases not matched to a gene. The CDR3 is made up of 13 amino acids. CDR3 loop: CASSFGQGNEQYF. CDR3 coding DNA: TGTGCCAGCAGTTTCGGACAGGGGAACGAGCAGTACTTC.

Notes on this clonotype: Because the CDR3's place on the DNA is in doubt, the DNA is left out and the CDR3 is given as listed by TCRdb. V is TRBV19 and J is TRBJ2-2; the tabulated D call, TRBD1, remains unverified against the DNA. Per germline, CDR1 LNHDA and CDR2 SQIVND (reference sequence). A total of 15 residues make up the CDR3, ends included. This CDR3 is CASRDRVFGAGELFF.

This clonotype showed up many times. The CDR3 loop reads CASSLAWTSGGIGEQFF. As DNA, the CDR3 is TGTGCCAGCAGCTTAGCGTGGACTAGCGGGGGGATTGGGGAGCAGTTCTTC. The chain employs TRBV7-6 and TRBJ2-1; 14 bases line up with TRBD2. The CDR3 is 17 residues long. V lost 0 bases, J lost 10 bases, and 8 bases stayed unmatched. Germline V CDR1 and CDR2: SGHVS, FNYEAQ. Complete variable domain (other parts from reference TRBV7-6 and TRBJ2-1): GAGVSQSPRYKVTKRGQDVALRCDPISGHVSLYWYRQALGQGPEFLTYFNYEAQQDKSGLPNDRFSAERPEGSISTLTIQRTEQRDSAMYRCASSLAWTSGGIGEQFFGPGTRLTVL.

The chain carries TRBV7-2 and TRBJ2-7; TRBD1 matches 11 bases. CDR3 size: 16 residues. CDR1 is SGHTA and CDR2 is FQGNSA in the germline V gene. V lost 0 bases to trimming and J lost 7 bases; unmatched junction nucleotides: 8. CDR3 coding DNA: TGTGCCAGCAGCTTAGCGGAGGACAGGGGGCTGCCTGAGCAGTACTTC. The encoded protein is CASSLAEDRGLPEQYF.

This rearrangement joins TRBV12-3 or TRBV12-4 to TRBJ2-6; tentatively, D is TRBD1 (5 bases). This CDR3 is 16 amino acids long. V lost 7 bases to trimming and J lost 0 bases, with 13 bases between them. The CDR3 spells CASISDRGSGANVLTF. CDR3 nucleotides: TGTGCCAGCATCTCCGATAGGGGCTCTGGGGCCAACGTCCTGACTTTC.

J is TRBJ2-5 and V is TRBV5-3; D is unclear. TRBV5-3 is an open reading frame whose function is uncertain. CDR3 length: 12 residues. V was clipped by 4 bases and J by 4 bases, with 8 bases between them. The CDR3 DNA reads as TGTGCCAGAAGCACCCCCGGAGAGACCCAGTACTTC. Translated, it gives CARSTPGETQYF.

This clonotype has just a few counts. The gene calls are TRBV7-9 and TRBJ1-5; D remains ambiguous. V was pared by 1 base and J by 1 base, with 8 bases between. CDR3 length equals 15 residues. The germline gives CDR1 SEHNR, CDR2 FQNEAQ (reference sequence). The CDR3: CASSLEIGSNQPQHF. In nucleotides, the CDR3 is TGTGCCAGCAGCTTAGAGATTGGGAGCAATCAGCCCCAGCATTTT.

This clonotype was picked up a small number of times. The chain joins TRBV6-1 to TRBJ1-5; D gene ambiguous. The CDR3 totals 15 residues. The V end was cut by 6 bases, the J end by 1 base, with 13 bases between. The V gene's germline CDR1 is MNHNS and CDR2 SASEGT. CDR3: CASSWTEDSNQPQHF. CDR3 nucleotides: TGTGCCAGCAGCTGGACGGAAGACAGCAATCAGCCCCAGCATTTT.

This rearrangement joins TRBV7-3 to TRBJ2-2, with 14 bases matching TRBD2. Trimming at V came to 0 bases and at J to 2 bases, leaving 5 bases not matched to a gene. CDR1 is SGHTA and CDR2 is FQGTGA in the germline V gene. The CDR3 is 19 amino acids. The CDR3 region has the DNA TGTGCCAGCAGCTTAACCTGGACTAGCGGGGGGCCAAACACCGGGGAGCTGTTTTTT. This sequence encodes CASSLTWTSGGPNTGELFF.

The chain is built from TRBV7-9 and TRBJ1-2; D remains ambiguous. V was clipped by 5 bases and J by 8 bases, with 15 bases between them. Germline V gives CDR1 SEHNR, CDR2 FQNEAQ (reference sequence). The CDR3 is 13 amino acids. The DNA for the CDR3 is TGTGCCAGCAGCAACAAGGCTGGAGAAGGCTACACCTTC. The encoded protein is CASSNKAGEGYTF.

This clonotype has just a few counts. Germline and junction disagree at one end, which may indicate a read error. The chain carries TRBV6-5 and TRBJ1-3; D is unclear. The germline gives CDR1 MNHEY, CDR2 SVGAGI. The CDR3 consists of 13 residues. CDR3 DNA: TGTGCCAGCGTAGGGTTCTCTGGGAACACCATATATTTT. It translates to CASVGFSGNTIYF.

This clonotype was seen only a few times. The chain recombines TRBV4-1 with TRBJ2-7; D not resolved. This CDR3 spans 14 amino acids. Germline V lookup: CDR1 MGHRA, CDR2 YSYEKL. Trimming removed 1 base from V and 1 base from J, with 8 bases in between. The CDR3 coding sequence is TGCGCCAGCAGCCAAGTCACACCGTCCTACGAGCAGTACTTC. This encodes CASSQVTPSYEQYF.

The V gene is TRBV4-2, the J gene TRBJ1-1, with TRBD1 identical over 11 bases. The CDR3 has 14 amino acids. The J segment lost 8 bases and the V segment lost 5 bases, leaving 7 bases of the junction unmatched. The germline V gene encodes CDR1 LGHNA and CDR2 YNFKEQ. Here the CDR3 reads CASSYFGDRGEAFF. The CDR3 DNA sequence: TGTGCCAGCAGCTATTTCGGGGACAGGGGGGAAGCTTTCTTT.

The sample holds many counts of this clonotype. The J gene is TRBJ2-6, the V gene TRBV12-3 or TRBV12-4; 7 positions match TRBD1. V shed 5 bases and J 0 bases; nucleotides not matched to a gene: 4. This CDR3 is 16 amino acids long. The chain's CDR3 is CASSPTGDSGANVLTF. In DNA form, the CDR3 reads TGTGCCAGCAGTCCAACAGGGGACTCTGGGGCCAACGTCCTGACTTTC.

V is TRBV6-5 and J is TRBJ1-2; D is possibly TRBD1 (5 bases). Trimming left V 10 bases short and J 5 bases short, with 14 bases between. Germline V gene lookup returns CDR1 MNHEY and CDR2 SVGAGI. The CDR3 length is 12 residues. In nucleotides, the CDR3 is TGTGCCACCCGAGGGGCGAGGTATGGCTACACCTTC. Amino acid sequence: CATRGARYGYTF.

The sample holds a few counts of this clonotype. The chain links TRBV4-1 to TRBJ2-5; D remains ambiguous. The CDR3 length is 14 residues. CDR1 is MGHRA, CDR2 YSYEKL, per germline. V lost 4 bases and J lost 5, with 14 bases in between. The CDR3 is CASSPFLGSETQYF. DNA for the CDR3: TGCGCCAGCAGCCCTTTTCTCGGTTCCGAGACCCAGTACTTC.

Points on this clonotype: A much larger clone sits a single nucleotide away, making a read error possible. V and J are TRBV12-3 or TRBV12-4 and TRBJ2-3, with TRBD2 as a possible D gene (6 bases). This CDR3 contains 15 residues. V dropped 4 bases and J dropped 11 bases, with 22 bases sitting between them. Here the CDR3 reads CASSSLGGEMGMQYF. The CDR3 nucleotides read TGTGCCAGCAGTTCCCTTGGCGGGGAAATGGGTATGCAGTATTTT.

This sequence joins TRBV6-6 and TRBJ2-4; 7 positions match TRBD2. CDR1 is MNHNY, CDR2 SVGAGI, per germline (reference sequence). The length of the CDR3 is 16 residues. V lost 4 bases and J lost 4; bases outside the gene matches: 10. DNA for the CDR3: TGTGCCAGCAGTTCCATTACGGGGGGTTCAAAAAACATTCAGTACTTC. This sequence encodes CASSSITGGSKNIQYF.